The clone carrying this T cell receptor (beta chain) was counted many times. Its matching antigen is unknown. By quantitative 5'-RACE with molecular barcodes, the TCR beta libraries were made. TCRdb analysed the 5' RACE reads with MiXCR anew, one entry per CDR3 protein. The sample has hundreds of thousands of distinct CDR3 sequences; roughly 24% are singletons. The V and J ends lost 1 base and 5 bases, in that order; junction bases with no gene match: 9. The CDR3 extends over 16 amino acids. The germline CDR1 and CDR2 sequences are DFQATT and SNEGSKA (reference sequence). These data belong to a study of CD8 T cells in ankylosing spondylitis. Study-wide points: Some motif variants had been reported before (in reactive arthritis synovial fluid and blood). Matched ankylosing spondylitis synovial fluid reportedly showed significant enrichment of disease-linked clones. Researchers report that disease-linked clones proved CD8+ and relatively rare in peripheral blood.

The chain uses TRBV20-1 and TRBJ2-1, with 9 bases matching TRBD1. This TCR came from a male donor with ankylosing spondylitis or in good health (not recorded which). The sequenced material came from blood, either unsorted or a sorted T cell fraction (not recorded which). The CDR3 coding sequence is TGCAGTGCTAGAGGCGGGGGACAGGGCTCTCACAATGAGCAGTTCTTC. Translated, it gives CSARGGGQGSHNEQFF.